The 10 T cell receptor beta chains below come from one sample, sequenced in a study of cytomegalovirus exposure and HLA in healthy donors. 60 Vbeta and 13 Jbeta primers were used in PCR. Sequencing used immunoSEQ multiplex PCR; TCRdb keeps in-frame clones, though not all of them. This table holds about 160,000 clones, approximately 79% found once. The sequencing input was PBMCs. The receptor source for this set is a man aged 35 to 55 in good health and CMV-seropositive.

The chain's CDR3 is CASSPGDRVHEQYF. The CDR3 bases are TGTGCCAGCAGCCCAGGGGACAGGGTCCACGAGCAGTACTTC. This chain uses TRBV7-9 with TRBJ2-7; 9 positions match TRBD1. Germline CDR1 is SEHNR and CDR2 is FQNEAQ (reference sequence). J was trimmed by 5 bases and V by 5 bases; bases with no gene match: 7. The CDR3 runs 14 residues.

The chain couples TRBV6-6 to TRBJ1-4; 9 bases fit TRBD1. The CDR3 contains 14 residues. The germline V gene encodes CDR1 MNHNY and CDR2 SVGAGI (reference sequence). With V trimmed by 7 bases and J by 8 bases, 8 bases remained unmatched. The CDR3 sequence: CASTATGGVEKLFF. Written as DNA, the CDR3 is TGTGCCAGCACCGCGACAGGGGGGGTGGAAAAACTGTTTTTT.

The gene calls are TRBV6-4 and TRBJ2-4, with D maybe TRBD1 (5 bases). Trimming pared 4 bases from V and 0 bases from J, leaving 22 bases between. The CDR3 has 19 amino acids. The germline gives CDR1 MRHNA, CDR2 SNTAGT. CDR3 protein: CASSVSEDNEKIAKNIQYF. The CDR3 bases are TGTGCCAGCAGTGTCTCCGAGGACAATGAGAAAATAGCCAAAAACATTCAGTACTTC.

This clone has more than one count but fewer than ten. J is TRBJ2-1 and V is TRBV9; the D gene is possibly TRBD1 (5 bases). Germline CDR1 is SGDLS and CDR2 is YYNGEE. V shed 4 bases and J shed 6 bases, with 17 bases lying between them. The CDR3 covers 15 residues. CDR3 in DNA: TGTGCCAGCAGCCCCGAAGGGGTCGGAGCCAATGAGCAGTTCTTC. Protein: CASSPEGVGANEQFF.

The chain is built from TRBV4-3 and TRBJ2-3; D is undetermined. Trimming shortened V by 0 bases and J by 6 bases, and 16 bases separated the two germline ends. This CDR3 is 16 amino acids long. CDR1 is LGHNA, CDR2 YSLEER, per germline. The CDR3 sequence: CASSQDLRSWADTQYF. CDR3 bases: TGCGCCAGCAGCCAAGATCTTCGGTCCTGGGCTGATACGCAGTATTTT.

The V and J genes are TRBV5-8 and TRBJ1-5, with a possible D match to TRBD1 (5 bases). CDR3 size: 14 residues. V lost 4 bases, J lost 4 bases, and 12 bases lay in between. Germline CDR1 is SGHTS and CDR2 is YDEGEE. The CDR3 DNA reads TGTGCCAGCAGCGTTGACAGTTTAAATCAGCCCCAGCATTTT. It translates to CASSVDSLNQPQHF.

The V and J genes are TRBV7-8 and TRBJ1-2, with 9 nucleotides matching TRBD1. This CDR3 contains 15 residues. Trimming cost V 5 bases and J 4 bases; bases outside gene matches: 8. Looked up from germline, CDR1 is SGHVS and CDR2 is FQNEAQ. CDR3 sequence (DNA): TGTGCCAGCAGCCCAACCCCACAGGGGGCCTATGGCTACACCTTC. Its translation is CASSPTPQGAYGYTF.

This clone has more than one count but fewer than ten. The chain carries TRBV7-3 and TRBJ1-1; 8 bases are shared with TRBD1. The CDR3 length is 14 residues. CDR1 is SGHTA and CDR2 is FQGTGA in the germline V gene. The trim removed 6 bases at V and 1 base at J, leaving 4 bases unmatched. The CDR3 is CASRAGQGNTEAFF. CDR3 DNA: TGTGCCAGCAGGGCAGGACAGGGGAACACTGAAGCTTTCTTT.

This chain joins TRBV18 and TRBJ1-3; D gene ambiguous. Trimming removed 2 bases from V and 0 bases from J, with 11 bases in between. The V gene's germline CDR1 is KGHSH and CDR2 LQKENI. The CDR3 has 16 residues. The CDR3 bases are TGTGCCAGCTCACCATCCGCGGTGCTCTCTGGAAACACCATATATTTT. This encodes CASSPSAVLSGNTIYF.

Written as DNA, the CDR3 is TGTGCCAGCAGTTCAACTAGGGAAGCAGATACGCAGTATTTT. This gives the protein CASSSTREADTQYF. This sequence joins TRBV27 and TRBJ2-3, with D perhaps matching TRBD2 (5 bases). This CDR3 has 14 residues. Trimming stripped 4 bases from V and 4 bases from J, with 12 bases between. Per germline, CDR1 MNHEY and CDR2 SMNVEV (reference sequence).